The 29 T cell receptor beta chains below all came from one sample that was sequenced in a study of T cells in Graves' hyperthyroidism and ophthalmopathy. The CDR3 regions of TCR beta were amplified from RNA transcripts. First-round RT-PCR with HTBI primers amplified the TCR CDR3 region. TCRdb analysed the multiplex PCR reads with MiXCR anew, one entry per CDR3 protein. The sample yields 700,000 to 950,000 distinct CDR3 sequences, 35% seen once. The sample consisted of blood. These receptors originate from a woman aged 40 to 50 with Graves' hyperthyroidism.

The genes are TRBV9 and TRBJ1-2; weak D call: TRBD1 (5 bases). The CDR3 consists of 16 residues. Between the trimmed V and J ends, which lost 0 bases and 7 bases, there was a span of 19 bases. Germline loops: CDR1 SGDLS, CDR2 YYNGEE. This CDR3 is CASSVEGTRGYGGYTF. DNA of the CDR3: TGTGCCAGCAGCGTAGAAGGGACGAGGGGCTACGGTGGCTACACCTTC.

The chain employs TRBV5-6 and TRBJ1-5, with a tentative D call TRBD1 (5 bases). The CDR3 consists of 15 residues. CDR1 and CDR2 from the germline V gene are SGHDT and YYEEEE. Trimming stripped 2 bases from V and 6 bases from J, with 15 bases between. The CDR3 DNA sequence: TGTGCCAGCAGCTTTTCCCAGGGTTCGGTTCAGCCCCAGCATTTT. Translation gives CASSFSQGSVQPQHF.

The rearrangement links TRBV7-9 to TRBJ2-3; D is possibly TRBD2 (6 bases). V was clipped by 0 bases and J by 5 bases, with 18 bases between them. Germline V gives CDR1 SEHNR, CDR2 FQNEAQ (reference sequence). This CDR3 has 17 amino acids. The CDR3 reads CASSLADGGPVIDTQYF. The DNA for the CDR3 is TGTGCCAGCAGCTTAGCCGATGGAGGGCCCGTGATAGATACGCAGTATTTT.

The chain is built from TRBV6-1 and TRBJ1-5, with unresolved D. CDR3 length: 18 residues. The germline CDR1 and CDR2 sequences are MNHNS and SASEGT. V was shortened by 2 bases and J by 6 bases, with 23 bases between the two germline ends. DNA of the CDR3: TGTGCCAGCAGTGAAAGGGAAGGGAGAGAATCAGTTCGTCAGCCCCAGCATTTT. This sequence encodes CASSEREGRESVRQPQHF.

This clonotype was detected only a few times. This rearrangement joins TRBV9 to TRBJ1-2; a weak D match, TRBD1 (6 bases). Trimming removed 3 bases at V and 3 bases at J, with 21 bases between. This CDR3 spans 17 amino acids. Germline loops: CDR1 SGDLS, CDR2 YYNGEE. The CDR3 here is CASSANEGGRDHYGYTF. CDR3 DNA sequence: TGTGCCAGCAGCGCTAACGAGGGGGGGCGAGACCACTATGGCTACACCTTC.

This clonotype was found many times. This rearrangement joins TRBV7-8 to TRBJ1-2; D might be TRBD1 (5 bases). Per the germline V gene, CDR1 is SGHVS and CDR2 is FQNEAQ. V lost 0 bases and J 8 bases, leaving 22 bases between the germline ends. The CDR3 sequence is 17 residues long. As DNA, the CDR3 is TGTGCCAGCAGCTTAGCCAACCCCGGGACTGATGGTATCGGCTACACCTTC. Protein: CASSLANPGTDGIGYTF.

The chain couples TRBV7-9 to TRBJ1-3, with a tentative D call TRBD1 (5 bases). This CDR3 has 15 residues. Germline values: CDR1 SEHNR, CDR2 FQNEAQ (reference sequence). Trimming removed 5 bases from V and 8 bases from J, with 19 bases in between. DNA of the CDR3: TGTGCCAGCAGCCGCTCCCGCGGGGTGGGGGACACCATATATTTT. Its translation is CASSRSRGVGDTIYF.

This clonotype was counted a few times. The V call is TRBV12-3 or TRBV12-4, the J call TRBJ2-7, with D perhaps matching TRBD1 (7 bases). The CDR3 has 13 amino acids. With 6 bases removed from V and 6 bases from J, the gap between germline ends came to 15 bases. The CDR3 loop reads CASRRDSVFEQYF. In DNA form, the CDR3 reads TGTGCCAGCAGGCGGGACAGCGTTTTCGAGCAGTACTTC.

This clonotype was detected ten times or more. The chain combines TRBV6-5 with TRBJ2-6, with D unresolved. The length of the CDR3 is 16 residues. CDR1 is MNHEY, CDR2 SVGAGI, per germline. The germline V and J ends were trimmed by 6 bases and 2 bases, with 14 bases remaining between them. CDR3 DNA: TGTGCCAGCAGCCCCGAGACGGCCACTGGGGCCAACGTCCTGACTTTC. Protein: CASSPETATGANVLTF.

This clonotype showed up many times. The V and J genes are TRBV24-1 and TRBJ1-2; 7 positions match TRBD1. Per germline, CDR1 KGHDR and CDR2 SFDVKD. V lost 4 bases to trimming and J lost 7 bases; unmatched junction nucleotides: 5. CDR3 length equals 13 residues. Here the CDR3 DNA reads TGTGCCACCAGTGAAAGAGGGGGCCGTGGCTACACCTTC. Translating it yields CATSERGGRGYTF.

Details on this clonotype: A read error may explain this, as a much larger clone is one base away. This rearrangement joins TRBV19 to TRBJ2-6, with 7 bases lining up with TRBD1. There are 17 residues in the CDR3. Germline-derived CDR1 and CDR2 are LNHDA and SQIVND (reference sequence). The CDR3 region is CASSRDSPFSGANVPTF. The CDR3 bases are TGTGCCAGTAGTAGGGACAGTCCCTTCTCTGGGGCCAACGTCCCGACTTTC.

V and J are TRBV5-1 and TRBJ1-1; no reliable D call. Between the trimmed V and J ends, which lost 0 bases and 6 bases, there was a span of 6 bases. This CDR3 region has 12 residues. CDR1 is SGHRS and CDR2 is YFSETQ in the germline V gene. The CDR3 region has the DNA TGCGCCAGCAGCTTGGAAGGGCCTGAAGCTTTCTTT. Its protein is CASSLEGPEAFF.

The CDR3 DNA reads as TGCAGTGCCGCCCCCCCGGACAGGACCCAAGAGACCCAGTACTTC. Protein: CSAAPPDRTQETQYF. V is TRBV20-1 and J is TRBJ2-5, with TRBD1 matching 7 bases. From germline, CDR1 is DFQATT and CDR2 SNEGSKA (reference sequence). The length of the CDR3 is 15 residues. V gave up 6 bases and J gave up 1 base; unmatched junction bases: 11.

This chain joins TRBV3-1 and TRBJ2-7; no clear D gene. V was pared by 4 bases and J by 4 bases, with 11 bases between. Germline loops: CDR1 LGHDT, CDR2 YNNKEL (reference sequence). The length of the CDR3 is 13 residues. CDR3 region: CASSPDGRYEQYF. CDR3 DNA sequence: TGTGCCAGCAGCCCGGACGGTAGGTACGAGCAGTACTTC.

The chain is built from TRBV7-9 and TRBJ2-1; 9 nucleotides agree with TRBD2. The CDR3 consists of 16 residues. Germline V gene lookup returns CDR1 SEHNR and CDR2 FQNEAQ (reference sequence). Trimming took 5 bases from V and 0 from J; bases not matched to a gene: 5. CDR3 loop: CASSQSGGFSYNEQFF. In DNA, the CDR3 is TGTGCCAGCAGCCAGAGCGGGGGGTTCTCCTACAATGAGCAGTTCTTC.

There are a few counts of this clonotype. The chain joins TRBV7-9 to TRBJ2-5; D perhaps matches TRBD2 (6 bases). The germline V gene encodes CDR1 SEHNR and CDR2 FQNEAQ (reference sequence). With 2 bases removed from V and 0 bases from J, the gap between germline ends came to 13 bases. The CDR3 consists of 16 residues. CDR3 in DNA: TGTGCCAGCAGCTTAAGATTTCAGCGGGACCAAGAGACCCAGTACTTC. It translates to CASSLRFQRDQETQYF.

CDR3 protein: CASRTGSVYEQYF. The CDR3 region has the DNA TGTGCCAGCAGGACAGGGTCCGTCTACGAGCAGTACTTC. The rearrangement uses TRBV6-6 and TRBJ2-7, with TRBD1 matching over 7 bases. The CDR3 consists of 13 residues. V shed 6 bases, J shed 3 bases, and the junction held 5 bases outside the gene matches. Germline CDR1 MNHNY, CDR2 SVGAGI (reference sequence).

The CDR3: CASSLQSPRLYEQYF. CDR3 bases: TGTGCCAGCAGTCTTCAGAGCCCCCGACTCTACGAGCAGTACTTC. V and J are TRBV27 and TRBJ2-7; D gene ambiguous. The CDR3 loop spans 15 amino acids. CDR1 MNHEY and CDR2 SMNVEV come from the germline V gene (reference sequence). Trimming shortened V by 5 bases and J by 3 bases, and 17 bases separated the two germline ends.

The chain combines TRBV24-1 with TRBJ2-3, with a possible D match to TRBD1 (6 bases). CDR1 KGHDR and CDR2 SFDVKD come from the germline V gene. V was trimmed by 3 bases and J by 4 bases, leaving 10 bases between them. CDR3 size: 14 residues. The CDR3: CATSDGGRADTQYF. The CDR3 DNA reads TGTGCCACCAGTGATGGGGGCCGGGCAGATACGCAGTATTTT.

This clonotype was seen repeatedly, ten times or more. This chain connects TRBV7-2 to TRBJ1-6; 10 positions agree with TRBD1. The trim removed 5 bases at V and 10 bases at J, leaving 11 bases unmatched. Germline assignment: CDR1 SGHTA and CDR2 FQGNSA. This CDR3 has 16 amino acids. The CDR3 DNA reads as TGTGCCAGCAGCCCAAAAAGGGGGACAGGGGACTCACCCCTCCACTTT. It encodes CASSPKRGTGDSPLHF.

The chain couples TRBV5-1 to TRBJ2-5, with D possibly being TRBD1 or TRBD2 (5 bases each). In germline, CDR1 is SGHRS, CDR2 YFSETQ. This CDR3 comprises 16 residues. With 0 bases removed from V and 2 bases from J, the gap between germline ends came to 14 bases. CDR3 sequence reads: CASSLAGDGGQETQYF. CDR3 sequence (DNA): TGCGCCAGCAGCTTGGCCGGCGATGGGGGACAAGAGACCCAGTACTTC.

This clonotype was picked up many times. The chain recombines TRBV19 with TRBJ1-2; D is perhaps TRBD1 (5 bases). V lost 3 bases to trimming and J lost 7 bases, with 12 bases between them. CDR1 and CDR2 (germline): LNHDA, SQIVND (reference sequence). The CDR3 length is 13 residues. The CDR3 DNA reads TGTGCCAGTAGTATTAAAATTGGGGCTGGCTACACCTTC. It codes for CASSIKIGAGYTF.

The DNA of the CDR3 is TGCAGCGTGCGGACAGGGGGGTTTAGCTATGGCTACACCTTC. Translated, it gives CSVRTGGFSYGYTF. The V gene is TRBV29-1, the J gene TRBJ1-2; TRBD1 aligns across 10 bases. The V and J ends lost 6 bases and 4 bases, in that order; junction bases with no gene match: 8. There are 14 residues in the CDR3. CDR1 and CDR2 from the germline V gene are SQVTM and ANQGSEA.

The V gene is TRBV13, the J gene TRBJ2-5, with no clear D. Germline-derived CDR1 and CDR2 are PRHDT and FYEKMQ (reference sequence). The CDR3 is 12 amino acids. Trimming pared 4 bases from V and 1 base from J, leaving 4 bases between. For the CDR3, the DNA is TGTGCCAGCAGCTGGATCCAAGAGACCCAGTACTTC. Translated: CASSWIQETQYF.

In this sample, this clonotype turned up many times. This chain connects TRBV7-2 to TRBJ2-7, with TRBD1 matching 7 bases. CDR3 length: 14 amino acids. Germline-derived CDR1 and CDR2 are SGHTA and FQGNSA. V shed 4 bases, J shed 3 bases, and the junction held 6 bases outside the gene matches. CDR3 sequence reads: CASSSVDRDYEQYF. The CDR3 DNA is TGTGCCAGCAGCTCTGTTGACAGGGACTACGAGCAGTACTTC.

This clonotype showed up many times. This chain joins TRBV2 and TRBJ2-5; D unresolved. The germline CDR1 and CDR2 sequences are SNHLY and FYNNEI. V was shortened by 0 bases and J by 5 bases, with 16 bases between the two germline ends. The CDR3 contains 16 residues. CDR3 DNA sequence: TGTGCCAGCAGTGAAGCGGGGTATACCGGGCGGGAGACCCAGTACTTC. Translation: CASSEAGYTGRETQYF.

This clonotype has at least ten counts. The chain is built from TRBV9 and TRBJ2-5; unclear D gene. The germline CDR1 and CDR2 sequences are SGDLS and YYNGEE. The CDR3 is 12 residues long. V lost 3 bases, J lost 2 bases, and 5 bases lay in between. CDR3 DNA: TGTGCCAGCAGCGAGACTCAAGAGACCCAGTACTTC. This gives the protein CASSETQETQYF.

This clonotype has at least ten counts. This sequence joins TRBV29-1 and TRBJ2-7; D ambiguous. The CDR3 is made up of 11 amino acids. Trimming pared 7 bases from V and 2 bases from J, leaving 9 bases between. CDR1 and CDR2 (germline): SQVTM, ANQGSEA. The DNA of the CDR3 is TGCAGCGCTTACAGTACCTACGAGCAGTACTTC. Translation: CSAYSTYEQYF.

Only a few counts were recorded for this clonotype. The V and J genes are TRBV7-9 and TRBJ1-2; D is uncertain. The length of the CDR3 is 14 residues. V was clipped by 5 bases and J by 1 base, with 11 bases between them. In germline, CDR1 is SEHNR, CDR2 FQNEAQ (reference sequence). DNA of the CDR3: TGTGCCAGCAGCCCCACAAGTATTAACTATGGCTACACCTTC. Protein: CASSPTSINYGYTF.